These 17 T cell receptor beta chains came from one sample sequenced in a study of blood T cell repertoires in COVID-19. The method was immunoSEQ multiplex PCR; TCRdb's version includes in-frame clones alone and lacks a portion of them. Of roughly 100,000 clones detected, more than 75% appear once; the ten largest clones hold less than 5%. Sequenced material: peripheral blood. The receptors come from a human donor in a cohort sampled during active COVID-19.

The J gene is TRBJ1-5, the V gene TRBV15; 9 nucleotides match TRBD1. The CDR3 length is 15 residues. The trim removed 2 bases at V and 7 bases at J, leaving 6 bases unmatched. The germline V gene has CDR1 LNHNV and CDR2 YYDKDF (reference sequence). The CDR3 reads CATSRPTGTGQPQHF. DNA of the CDR3: TGTGCCACCAGCAGACCCACCGGGACAGGGCAGCCCCAGCATTTT.

The chain joins TRBV5-1 to TRBJ2-1, with TRBD2 matching over 8 bases. The CDR3 is 16 amino acids. After removal of 5 bases from V and 2 bases from J, the junction contained 9 bases not matched to a gene. Germline V gene sequence: CDR1 SGHRS, CDR2 YFSETQ. The CDR3 protein is CASSNLRGGPYNEQFF. In DNA form, the CDR3 reads TGCGCCAGCAGTAACCTTCGGGGGGGCCCCTACAATGAGCAGTTCTTC.

The V gene is TRBV4-1, the J gene TRBJ2-2, with D possibly being TRBD1 (6 bases). Germline assignment: CDR1 MGHRA and CDR2 YSYEKL. This CDR3 spans 15 amino acids. Trimming removed 1 base at V and 3 bases at J, with 9 bases between. The CDR3 DNA reads as TGCGCCAGCAGCCAAGGAGGGGGATACACCGGGGAGCTGTTTTTT. Protein: CASSQGGGYTGELFF.

This clone has more than one count but fewer than ten. Other DNA sequences of this sample code for an identical CDR3. The J gene is TRBJ1-1, the V gene TRBV7-9, with 7 bases lining up with TRBD1. V lost 5 bases, J lost 1 base, and 7 bases stayed unmatched. The length of the CDR3 is 15 residues. Germline values: CDR1 SEHNR, CDR2 FQNEAQ (reference sequence). This CDR3 is CASSPRTGENTEAFF. The CDR3 DNA reads as TGTGCCAGCAGCCCTCGGACAGGCGAGAACACTGAAGCTTTCTTT.

V gene TRBV6-5 combines with J gene TRBJ1-5; possible D gene TRBD1, 5 bases. V was cut by 6 bases and J by 6 bases, with 12 bases left in between. Germline CDR1 is MNHEY and CDR2 is SVGAGI. The length of the CDR3 is 13 residues. The CDR3 coding sequence is TGTGCCAGCAGCCAGGGTAATGGTCAGCCCCAGCATTTT. It encodes CASSQGNGQPQHF.

J is TRBJ1-5 and V is TRBV2; D is undetermined. From germline, CDR1 is SNHLY and CDR2 FYNNEI. The CDR3 contains 16 residues. The ends were cut back, 2 bases at V and 4 bases at J, with 15 bases in the middle. The CDR3 nucleotides read TGTGCCAGCAGTGAATATGGTGGAGTCACGAATCAGCCCCAGCATTTT. It is translated as CASSEYGGVTNQPQHF.

V and J are TRBV19 and TRBJ1-1; 7 bases are shared with TRBD1. This CDR3 has 14 amino acids. Germline V gives CDR1 LNHDA, CDR2 SQIVND (reference sequence). The V and J ends lost 2 bases and 4 bases, in that order; junction bases with no gene match: 4. This CDR3 is CASSIKQGSTEAFF. CDR3 sequence (DNA): TGTGCCAGTAGTATAAAACAGGGGAGCACTGAAGCTTTCTTT.

This clone is a singleton in its sample. The chain recombines TRBV10-1 with TRBJ2-3, with 7 positions matching TRBD2. This CDR3 contains 17 residues. From germline, CDR1 is WNHNN and CDR2 SYGVQD (reference sequence). V shed 4 bases and J 0 bases; nucleotides not matched to a gene: 10. Here the CDR3 reads CASSAIPSGASTDTQYF. Here the CDR3 DNA reads TGCGCCAGCAGTGCCATTCCCAGCGGGGCGAGCACAGATACGCAGTATTTT.

The CDR3 sequence is CASSSGTSGGASQYF. The CDR3 bases are TGTGCCAGCAGCTCCGGGACTAGCGGGGGGGCTTCCCAGTATTTT. The genes are TRBV11-2 and TRBJ2-3, with 16 bases lining up with TRBD2. V was clipped by 4 bases and J by 12 bases; unmatched bases: 7. The CDR3 extends over 15 amino acids. Looked up from germline, CDR1 is SGHAT and CDR2 is FQNNGV.

The chain links TRBV7-8 to TRBJ1-2; D possibly corresponds to TRBD1 (6 bases). Germline assignment: CDR1 SGHVS and CDR2 FQNEAQ. The germline V and J ends were trimmed by 5 bases and 3 bases, with 37 bases remaining between them. The CDR3 spans 22 residues. The CDR3 loop reads CASSPLRGRVHLDNGGHYGYTF. The CDR3 DNA reads as TGTGCCAGCAGCCCCTTGCGGGGGCGCGTACACTTAGATAATGGGGGACACTATGGCTACACCTTC.

The V gene is TRBV11-2, the J gene TRBJ2-5; D is unclear. There are 13 residues in the CDR3. Between the trimmed V and J ends, which lost 5 bases and 1 base, there was a span of 8 bases. Germline CDR1 and CDR2: SGHAT and FQNNGV. The CDR3 here is CASSGNLQETQYF. CDR3 nucleotides: TGTGCCAGCAGCGGCAACCTCCAAGAGACCCAGTACTTC.

CDR3 DNA sequence: TGTGCCAGTAGTCCCTGGACAGTTTATAGCAATCAGCCCCAGCATTTT. This codes for CASSPWTVYSNQPQHF. The genes are TRBV19 and TRBJ1-5; a possible D gene is TRBD1 (6 bases). With 5 bases removed from V and 0 bases from J, the gap between germline ends came to 14 bases. Looked up from germline, CDR1 is LNHDA and CDR2 is SQIVND (reference sequence). The CDR3 has 16 amino acids.

The chain combines TRBV7-9 with TRBJ2-5; a weak D match, TRBD2 (5 bases). Per germline, CDR1 SEHNR and CDR2 FQNEAQ (reference sequence). The V end lost 5 bases, the J end lost 4 bases, and 5 bases lay between the germline ends. This CDR3 is 11 amino acids long. For the CDR3, the DNA is TGTGCCAGCAGCGAGGGAGAGACCCAGTACTTC. Translated, it gives CASSEGETQYF. Together with reference TRBV7-9 and TRBJ2-5, the CDR3 gives the full variable domain: DTGVSQNPRHKITKRGQNVTFRCDPISEHNRLYWYRQTLGQGPEFLTYFQNEAQLEKSRLLSDRFSAERPKGSFSTLEIQRTEQGDSAMYLCASSEGETQYFGPGTRLLVL.

The chain combines TRBV7-9 with TRBJ2-1; 9 bases align to TRBD1. The CDR3 sequence is 18 residues long. Trimming cost V 6 bases and J 2 bases; bases outside gene matches: 14. Germline V CDR1 and CDR2: SEHNR, FQNEAQ (reference sequence). The CDR3 nucleotides are TGTGCCAGCAGTTACCGAGGCCCGGGACAGGGAGCCTACAATGAGCAGTTCTTC. Its protein is CASSYRGPGQGAYNEQFF.

This chain uses TRBV5-6 with TRBJ2-6, with D maybe TRBD2 (5 bases). The CDR3 contains 17 residues. Between the trimmed V and J ends, which lost 1 base and 0 bases, there was a span of 11 bases. CDR1 and CDR2 from the germline V gene are SGHDT and YYEEEE. The CDR3 is CASSLYGLVSGANVLTF. Written as DNA, the CDR3 is TGTGCCAGCAGCTTGTACGGACTCGTCTCTGGGGCCAACGTCCTGACTTTC.

This sequence joins TRBV6-2 or TRBV6-3 and TRBJ2-7, with D perhaps matching TRBD2 (5 bases). Germline loops: CDR1 MNHEY, CDR2 SVGEGT. The CDR3 extends over 14 amino acids. V was trimmed by 2 bases and J by 4 bases, leaving 12 bases between them. CDR3 protein: CASSYRGYWYEQYF. CDR3 coding DNA: TGTGCCAGCAGTTACCGCGGGTACTGGTACGAGCAGTACTTC.

The chain combines TRBV7-8 with TRBJ2-7; D gene uncertain. Germline CDR1 and CDR2: SGHVS and FQNEAQ. The CDR3 contains 15 residues. V gave up 1 base and J gave up 7 bases, with 17 bases separating them. This CDR3 is CASSLGLVPLSEQYF. CDR3 DNA sequence: TGTGCCAGCAGCTTAGGGCTAGTCCCCCTGAGTGAGCAGTACTTC.